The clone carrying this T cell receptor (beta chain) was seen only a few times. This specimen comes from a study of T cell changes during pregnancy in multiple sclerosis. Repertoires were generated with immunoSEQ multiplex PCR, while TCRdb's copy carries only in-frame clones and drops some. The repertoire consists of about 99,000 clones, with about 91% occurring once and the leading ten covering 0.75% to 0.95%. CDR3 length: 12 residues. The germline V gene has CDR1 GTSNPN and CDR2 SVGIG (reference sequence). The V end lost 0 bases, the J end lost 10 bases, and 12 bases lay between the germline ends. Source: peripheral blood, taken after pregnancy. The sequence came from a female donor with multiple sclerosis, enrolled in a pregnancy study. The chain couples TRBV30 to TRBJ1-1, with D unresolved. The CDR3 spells CAWSVLRVVAFF. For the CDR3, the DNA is TGTGCCTGGAGTGTACTCCGTGTTGTAGCTTTCTTT.